This entry lists 7 T cell receptor beta chains sequenced from one sample in a study of T cell repertoires in cytomegalovirus infection. TCRdb reprocessed the reads with MiXCR, giving one entry per CDR3 protein. Of 600,000 to 800,000 distinct CDR3 sequences listed, approximately 25% are singletons. The source material was CD8+ T cells from PBMCs. These receptors were obtained from a human donor in good health (CMV status not recorded). Some clones in this sample may be carry-over from other donors' samples.

This clonotype has at least ten counts. V and J are TRBV29-1 and TRBJ2-7; D is uncertain. The CDR3 loop spans 12 amino acids. Trimming cost V 4 bases and J 3 bases, with 10 bases left between them. Germline values: CDR1 SQVTM, CDR2 ANQGSEA. CDR3 coding DNA: TGCAGCGTTGGGGTAGGAGTCTACGAGCAGTACTTC. Protein: CSVGVGVYEQYF.

Turning to this clonotype: This may arise from a read error, as a much more abundant clone is one base away. The chain has TRBV29-1 and TRBJ1-2; D is perhaps TRBD1 (5 bases). CDR3 length: 12 amino acids. V shed 1 base and J shed 2 bases, with 5 bases lying between them. Germline V gene data show CDR1 as SQVTM and CDR2 as ANQGSEA. CDR3 in amino acids: CSVEGDNYGYTF. The CDR3 DNA is TGCAGCGTTGAAGGGGACAACTATGGCTACACCTTC.

The chain couples TRBV29-1 to TRBJ2-3; D call uncertain. The V end was cut by 2 bases, the J end by 1 base, with 7 bases between. The CDR3 consists of 13 residues. Germline CDR1 and CDR2: SQVTM and ANQGSEA. The CDR3 DNA reads TGCAGCGTTGAATATGGTCGCACAGATACGCAGTATTTT. Translated, it gives CSVEYGRTDTQYF.

A few counts support this clonotype. The genes are TRBV11-3 and TRBJ2-3, with D maybe TRBD1 (6 bases). Looked up from germline, CDR1 is SGHNT and CDR2 is YENEEA. The length of the CDR3 is 14 residues. Trimming shortened V by 4 bases and J by 1 base, and 9 bases separated the two germline ends. The CDR3 sequence: CASSSWTGTDTQYF. DNA for the CDR3: TGTGCCAGCAGCTCCTGGACAGGCACAGATACGCAGTATTTT.

This clonotype occurred a few times. The chain employs TRBV29-1 and TRBJ2-5, with 9 bases identical to TRBD1. Trimming removed 7 bases from V and 2 bases from J; junction bases left unmatched: 11. The CDR3 length is 15 residues. Germline V gives CDR1 SQVTM, CDR2 ANQGSEA. In DNA, the CDR3 is TGCAGCGCCCGAACGGGACAGGGTTGGCAAGAGACCCAGTACTTC. Its protein product is CSARTGQGWQETQYF.

Many counts were recorded for this clonotype. The genes are TRBV7-2 and TRBJ1-1, with D maybe TRBD1 (6 bases). With 6 bases removed from V and 1 base from J, the gap between germline ends came to 15 bases. The CDR3 is made up of 15 amino acids. CDR1 and CDR2 from the germline V gene are SGHTA and FQGNSA. Here the CDR3 reads CASRPRDTGNTEAFF. Written as DNA, the CDR3 is TGTGCCAGCAGGCCGAGGGACACTGGGAACACTGAAGCTTTCTTT.

The V call is TRBV23-1, the J call TRBJ2-7; TRBD1 agrees at 11 bases. Being an ORF, TRBV23-1 has a function that is uncertain. V shed 4 bases, J shed 2 bases, and the junction held 4 bases outside the gene matches. The CDR3 covers 15 residues. The CDR3 region is CASSPGQGDTYEQYF. The CDR3 region has the DNA TGCGCCAGCAGTCCGGGACAGGGGGATACCTACGAGCAGTACTTC.